These 31 T cell receptor beta chains originate from one sample sequenced in a study of T cell repertoires in cytomegalovirus infection. Antigens of these TCRs are unknown. TCRdb called the reads again in MiXCR, with one record for every CDR3 protein. The sample holds 110,000 or so distinct CDR3 sequences, under 30% seen once. Sequencing used CD8+ T cells from cultured PBMCs, obtained from culture after CMV antigen stimulation. Receptors were obtained from a human donor in good health (CMV status not recorded). Some clones in this sample may be carry-over from other donors' samples.

The table lists this clonotype with a few counts. The DNA of the CDR3 is TGTGCCAGCCCACCCTACTGGACGAGAAATCAGCCCCAGCATTTT. It encodes CASPPYWTRNQPQHF. The chain has TRBV27 and TRBJ1-5, with no clear D. In germline, CDR1 is MNHEY, CDR2 SMNVEV (reference sequence). V was clipped by 8 bases and J by 4 bases, with 18 bases between them. CDR3 length equals 15 residues.

The chain joins TRBV7-8 to TRBJ2-7, with D hard to call. CDR3 length: 13 amino acids. Germline assignment: CDR1 SGHVS and CDR2 FQNEAQ. V lost 5 bases and J 1 base, leaving 9 bases between the germline ends. CDR3 DNA sequence: TGTGCCAGCAGCCGATCTGGGTCCTACGAGCAGTACTTC. It specifies CASSRSGSYEQYF.

This clonotype was detected only a few times. J is TRBJ2-1 and V is TRBV20-1; D not resolved. This CDR3 spans 13 amino acids. Germline CDR1 and CDR2: DFQATT and SNEGSKA (reference sequence). V lost 2 bases and J 9 bases, leaving 14 bases between the germline ends. The CDR3 reads CSARFPSESEQFF. The CDR3 bases are TGCAGTGCTAGATTCCCCTCGGAGAGTGAGCAGTTCTTC.

The rearrangement links TRBV5-3 to TRBJ2-7, with 9 bases aligning to TRBD1. TRBV5-3 is reported as an ORF; its role is uncertain. The V gene end was trimmed by 10 bases and the J gene end by 2 bases; junction bases not matched to a gene: 7. The CDR3 consists of 13 residues. The CDR3 loop is CAYETGGTYEQYF. The CDR3 bases are TGTGCCTATGAGACAGGGGGTACCTACGAGCAGTACTTC.

The CDR3 sequence: CSTKSGATEAFF. CDR3 coding DNA: TGCAGCACCAAATCAGGGGCCACTGAAGCTTTCTTT. This chain links TRBV29-1 with TRBJ1-1; D may be TRBD1 (6 bases). CDR1 is SQVTM and CDR2 is ANQGSEA in the germline V gene. The length of the CDR3 is 12 residues. The ends were cut back, 8 bases at V and 4 bases at J, with 14 bases in the middle.

The chain recombines TRBV12-3 or TRBV12-4 with TRBJ2-5, with D perhaps TRBD2 (5 bases). The CDR3 spans 12 residues. Trimming removed 8 bases at V and 4 bases at J, with 11 bases between. The CDR3 sequence: CASAGYGETQYF. CDR3 DNA: TGTGCCAGCGCGGGTTATGGAGAGACCCAGTACTTC.

This clonotype was observed a few times. The chain employs TRBV12-3 or TRBV12-4 and TRBJ2-1; the D gene is possibly TRBD2 (6 bases). V lost 6 bases and J 0 bases, leaving 12 bases between the germline ends. This CDR3 contains 15 residues. The CDR3, as DNA: TGTGCCAGCAGCCTACTAGCAGACTCCTACAATGAGCAGTTCTTC. Its protein product is CASSLLADSYNEQFF.

This clonotype was observed many times. This chain joins TRBV7-9 and TRBJ1-4; 8 bases align to TRBD1. V was pared by 5 bases and J by 8 bases, with 7 bases of the junction left unmatched. CDR1 is SEHNR, CDR2 FQNEAQ, per germline (reference sequence). The CDR3 is 14 amino acids. This chain's CDR3 is CASSPTGGGEKLFF. The CDR3 DNA sequence: TGTGCCAGCAGCCCCACAGGGGGAGGCGAAAAACTGTTTTTT.

The rearrangement joins TRBV29-1 to TRBJ1-2; D not certain. The CDR3 length is 13 residues. Germline loops: CDR1 SQVTM, CDR2 ANQGSEA. The ends were cut back, 0 bases at V and 6 bases at J, with 11 bases in the middle. CDR3 loop: CSVEDSLYDGYTF. The CDR3 DNA reads TGCAGCGTTGAAGATAGTCTGTACGATGGCTACACCTTC.

This chain uses TRBV20-1 with TRBJ2-7, with 7 bases aligning to TRBD2. The CDR3 contains 13 residues. V gave up 3 bases and J gave up 4 bases; unmatched junction bases: 6. Germline V gene sequence: CDR1 DFQATT, CDR2 SNEGSKA (reference sequence). The CDR3 here is CSARASGGYEQYF. CDR3 DNA: TGCAGTGCTAGGGCTAGCGGAGGTTACGAGCAGTACTTC.

This chain connects TRBV11-2 to TRBJ1-1; the D gene is possibly TRBD1 (5 bases). CDR1 and CDR2 (germline): SGHAT, FQNNGV. With 5 bases removed from V and 6 bases from J, the gap between germline ends came to 13 bases. The CDR3 length is 13 residues. CDR3: CASSLGVVPEAFF. The CDR3, as DNA: TGTGCCAGCAGCCTGGGGGTAGTACCTGAAGCTTTCTTT.

J is TRBJ2-3 and V is TRBV6-6, with 11 bases identical to TRBD2. The CDR3 spans 19 residues. The ends lost 0 bases at V and 0 bases at J; junction bases unmatched: 8. Germline values: CDR1 MNHNY, CDR2 SVGAGI (reference sequence). The CDR3 DNA is TGTGCCAGCAGTTACTCCCCGGGACTAGCGGTTTCTAGCACAGATACGCAGTATTTT. It encodes CASSYSPGLAVSSTDTQYF.

This clonotype was seen at least ten times. The chain has TRBV25-1 and TRBJ2-2; no clear D gene. The CDR3 runs to 14 residues. Germline V lookup: CDR1 MGHDK, CDR2 SYGVNS. V was cut by 4 bases and J by 5 bases, with 11 bases left in between. CDR3 protein: CASSATTGTGELFF. For the CDR3, the DNA is TGTGCCAGCAGTGCGACGACCGGAACCGGGGAGCTGTTTTTT. Full variable domain (remainder filled in from reference TRBV25-1 and TRBJ2-2): EADIYQTPRYLVIGTGKKITLECSQTMGHDKMYWYQQDPGMELHLIHYSYGVNSTEKGDLSSESTVSRIRTEHFPLTLESARPSHTSQYLCASSATTGTGELFFGEGSRLTVL.

This clonotype was seen a handful of times. J is TRBJ2-2 and V is TRBV3-1, with D possibly being TRBD1 or TRBD2 (5 bases each). V dropped 0 bases and J dropped 0 bases, with 11 bases sitting between them. Germline CDR1 reads LGHDT; CDR2 reads YNNKEL (reference sequence). The CDR3 totals 17 residues. CDR3 protein: CASSQEDGTANTGELFF. The CDR3 region has the DNA TGTGCCAGCAGCCAAGAAGATGGGACCGCGAACACCGGGGAGCTGTTTTTT.

This clonotype was observed a few times. V is TRBV6-1 and J is TRBJ1-1; D is perhaps TRBD1 (5 bases). CDR3 size: 17 residues. The germline V and J ends were trimmed by 7 bases and 6 bases, with 27 bases remaining between them. CDR1 is MNHNS and CDR2 is SASEGT in the germline V gene. The CDR3 bases are TGTGCCAGCATCAGGCCCCCCGGGACTCCTGAACATTCTGAAGCTTTCTTT. The encoded protein is CASIRPPGTPEHSEAFF.

The V call is TRBV20-1, the J call TRBJ2-3; 8 bases map to TRBD2. V shed 1 base, J shed 3 bases, and the junction held 18 bases outside the gene matches. The germline CDR1 and CDR2 sequences are DFQATT and SNEGSKA (reference sequence). The CDR3 totals 19 residues. The CDR3 is CSARGGPGLVGPLTDTQYF. The CDR3 DNA reads TGCAGTGCTAGAGGGGGGCCGGGACTAGTCGGGCCTCTAACAGATACGCAGTATTTT.

This clonotype was found many times. This chain's CDR3 is CASSLRGIEGALTEAFF. CDR3 DNA: TGTGCCAGCAGCTTAAGGGGGATTGAGGGGGCCCTCACTGAAGCTTTCTTT. The chain uses TRBV7-8 and TRBJ1-1; 7 positions agree with TRBD1. The CDR3 spans 17 residues. The V gene's germline CDR1 is SGHVS and CDR2 FQNEAQ. V gave up 2 bases and J gave up 4 bases; unmatched junction bases: 13. Drawing the rest from reference TRBV7-8 and TRBJ1-1, the complete variable domain is GAGVSQSPRYKVAKRGQDVALRCDPISGHVSLFWYQQALGQGPEFLTYFQNEAQLDKSGLPSDRFFAERPEGSVSTLKIQRTQQEDSAVYLCASSLRGIEGALTEAFFGQGTRLTVV.

There are a few counts of this clonotype. The chain links TRBV20-1 to TRBJ2-5; TRBD2 might be the D (6 bases). Trimming shortened V by 3 bases and J by 1 base, and 12 bases separated the two germline ends. Germline CDR1 is DFQATT and CDR2 is SNEGSKA (reference sequence). The CDR3 spans 14 residues. This CDR3 is CSASEEGLQETQYF. The CDR3 DNA sequence: TGCAGTGCTAGTGAGGAGGGGCTCCAAGAGACCCAGTACTTC.

The chain joins TRBV2 to TRBJ1-1; the match to TRBD1 covers 8 bases. Losses at the gene ends were 7 bases for V and 7 bases for J; bases not matched to a gene: 17. The CDR3 loop spans 16 amino acids. Germline CDR1 and CDR2: SNHLY and FYNNEI. CDR3 nucleotide sequence: TGTGCCAGCACCACCCCCGAGACAGGGGAGTACCTTGAAGCTTTCTTT. Protein sequence: CASTTPETGEYLEAFF.

This clonotype was detected a few times. V usage is TRBV7-9 and J usage is TRBJ1-2, with a weak D call TRBD1 (5 bases). Germline loops: CDR1 SEHNR, CDR2 FQNEAQ (reference sequence). The V end lost 5 bases, the J end lost 3 bases, and 16 bases lay between the germline ends. There are 15 residues in the CDR3. DNA of the CDR3: TGTGCCAGCAGCCCCCCTGCAGGGCCACACTATGGCTACACCTTC. Its translation is CASSPPAGPHYGYTF.

A few counts support this clonotype. This chain links TRBV7-9 with TRBJ2-7; D is uncertain. Germline V CDR1 and CDR2: SEHNR, FQNEAQ (reference sequence). The CDR3 consists of 13 residues. V lost 5 bases and J 4 bases, leaving 12 bases between the germline ends. This CDR3 is CASSAQLSYEQYF. CDR3 bases: TGTGCCAGCAGCGCCCAGTTGTCATACGAGCAGTACTTC.

A few counts support this clonotype. The chain links TRBV6-1 to TRBJ2-2; perhaps TRBD1 as D (5 bases). The CDR3 is made up of 16 amino acids. Germline CDR1 MNHNS, CDR2 SASEGT. V lost 5 bases to trimming and J lost 3 bases, with 16 bases between them. This chain's CDR3 is CASSSTVAGYTGELFF. CDR3 bases: TGTGCCAGCAGTTCCACGGTGGCAGGGTACACCGGGGAGCTGTTTTTT.

In its sample, this clonotype was seen a few times. The V and J genes are TRBV7-6 and TRBJ2-3, with D hard to call. This CDR3 region has 15 residues. From germline, CDR1 is SGHVS and CDR2 FNYEAQ. The V end lost 5 bases, the J end lost 2 bases, and 14 bases lay between the germline ends. In DNA, the CDR3 is TGTGCCAGCAGCCCCAAGGGTGGCTTCACAGATACGCAGTATTTT. It codes for CASSPKGGFTDTQYF.

The sample holds many counts of this clonotype. This chain connects TRBV19 to TRBJ2-5; possible D gene TRBD1, 6 bases. From germline, CDR1 is LNHDA and CDR2 SQIVND (reference sequence). The CDR3 contains 15 residues. The V gene lost 3 bases and the J gene lost 5 bases, with 16 bases spanning the gap. This CDR3 reads CASSIQAGAGETQYF. The DNA for the CDR3 is TGTGCCAGTAGTATTCAAGCAGGGGCAGGGGAGACCCAGTACTTC.

This clonotype was observed at least ten times. The chain combines TRBV12-3 or TRBV12-4 with TRBJ2-3; D uncertain. V lost 1 base to trimming and J lost 3 bases, with 11 bases between them. The CDR3 is made up of 15 amino acids. CDR3 amino acids: CASSLGTLSTDTQYF. The CDR3 nucleotides are TGTGCCAGCAGTTTAGGTACTTTATCTACAGATACGCAGTATTTT.

The genes are TRBV7-2 and TRBJ2-7; D gene ambiguous. CDR3 size: 12 residues. Trimming stripped 5 bases from V and 7 bases from J, with 12 bases between. Germline CDR1 and CDR2: SGHTA and FQGNSA. The DNA for the CDR3 is TGTGCCAGCAGCCCTAGTGGGGATGAGCAGTACTTC. Encoded protein: CASSPSGDEQYF. Based on the CDR3 plus reference TRBV7-2 and TRBJ2-7, the full variable domain is GAGVSQSPSNKVTEKGKDVELRCDPISGHTALYWYRQSLGQGLEFLIYFQGNSAPDKSGLPSDRFSAERTGGSVSTLTIQRTQQEDSAVYLCASSPSGDEQYFGPGTRLTVT.

The genes are TRBV27 and TRBJ1-5, with 7 bases fitting TRBD1. The CDR3 is made up of 15 amino acids. V lost 4 bases, J lost 1 base, and 4 bases stayed unmatched. Germline values: CDR1 MNHEY, CDR2 SMNVEV (reference sequence). CDR3 protein: CASSSRTGSNQPQHF. CDR3 bases: TGTGCCAGCAGTTCTCGGACAGGAAGCAATCAGCCCCAGCATTTT.

The genes are TRBV28 and TRBJ1-1; 12 bases are shared with TRBD1. Per the germline V gene, CDR1 is MDHEN and CDR2 is SYDVKM. Trimming cost V 3 bases and J 11 bases; bases outside gene matches: 10. This CDR3 is 15 amino acids long. In DNA, the CDR3 is TGTGCCAGCAGTTTTCGGGACAGGGGGCTCCGGGGGGCTTTCTTT. Translated, it gives CASSFRDRGLRGAFF.

The rearrangement links TRBV9 to TRBJ2-7; D ambiguous. This CDR3 contains 15 residues. Deletions cut 0 bases from V and 2 bases from J, with 12 bases between. Germline V gives CDR1 SGDLS, CDR2 YYNGEE. The CDR3 loop is CASSVVPSAAYEQYF. In DNA form, the CDR3 reads TGTGCCAGCAGCGTAGTCCCCAGTGCAGCCTACGAGCAGTACTTC.

There are a few counts of this clonotype. The chain employs TRBV28 and TRBJ2-7; D is perhaps TRBD2 (5 bases). The V gene's germline CDR1 is MDHEN and CDR2 SYDVKM. This CDR3 has 14 residues. Trimming removed 5 bases from V and 2 bases from J, with 13 bases in between. The chain's CDR3 is CASSPFSGAYEQYF. In DNA, the CDR3 is TGTGCCAGCAGTCCATTCTCCGGGGCCTACGAGCAGTACTTC. Full variable domain (remainder filled in from reference TRBV28 and TRBJ2-7): DVKVTQSSRYLVKRTGEKVFLECVQDMDHENMFWYRQDPGLGLRLIYFSYDVKMKEKGDIPEGYSVSREKKERFSLILESASTNQTSMYLCASSPFSGAYEQYFGPGTRLTVT.

The chain is built from TRBV12-3 or TRBV12-4 and TRBJ2-7, with TRBD1 identical over 10 bases. The CDR3 totals 14 residues. Losses at the gene ends were 6 bases for V and 2 bases for J; bases not matched to a gene: 4. This CDR3 reads CASRSGQGTYEQYF. The CDR3 DNA is TGTGCCAGCAGGTCGGGACAGGGGACCTACGAGCAGTACTTC.